Each of the 6 T cell receptor beta chains below was sequenced from the same sample in a study of radiotherapy plus CTLA-4 blockade in lung cancer (dated by TCRdb to 2017 to 2018). Library method: the immunoSEQ multiplex PCR assay. In its TCRdb copy, this immuneACCESS table keeps in-frame sequences only and misses some clones. Where compared with another copy, unresolved V genes explain less than half of these, and the others have no known cause. Recorded for this sample are 58,000 or so clones; around 80% of them occurred a single time. The ten largest clones take up roughly 15% of the sample. The material was peripheral blood, obtained from a patient treated with radiotherapy plus ipilimumab. These receptor sequences come from a human donor with non-small cell lung cancer who had a complete response to radiotherapy plus ipilimumab.

The chain is built from TRBV2 and TRBJ2-5, with 7 positions matching TRBD1. The CDR3 has 14 amino acids. Trimming cost V 6 bases and J 4 bases; bases outside gene matches: 8. The germline V gene encodes CDR1 SNHLY and CDR2 FYNNEI. CDR3 in amino acids: CASRVRQGGETQYF. CDR3 DNA sequence: TGTGCCAGCAGGGTACGACAGGGCGGAGAGACCCAGTACTTC.

The genes are TRBV15 and TRBJ2-3; the D gene is possibly TRBD2 (6 bases). In germline, CDR1 is LNHNV, CDR2 YYDKDF (reference sequence). The CDR3 contains 15 residues. The germline V and J ends were trimmed by 1 base and 0 bases, with 8 bases remaining between them. The CDR3 DNA sequence: TGTGCCACCAGCAGAGGAAGCGGGAGCACAGATACGCAGTATTTT. It yields the protein CATSRGSGSTDTQYF.

The rearrangement joins TRBV5-1 to TRBJ2-1; 7 bases map to TRBD2. The CDR3 length is 13 residues. Germline-derived CDR1 and CDR2 are SGHRS and YFSETQ. V shed 1 base and J 6 bases; nucleotides not matched to a gene: 1. CDR3 coding DNA: TGCGCCAGCAGCTTGACTAGCGCCAATGAGCAGTTCTTC. Translated, it gives CASSLTSANEQFF.

V gene TRBV5-5 combines with J gene TRBJ1-6, with 8 bases that match TRBD1. The length of the CDR3 is 14 residues. J gave up 7 bases and V 4 bases, and 4 bases lay outside the gene matches. Germline assignment: CDR1 SGHKS and CDR2 YYEKEE (reference sequence). The CDR3 DNA reads TGTGCCAGCAGCAGACAGGGGAAAAATTCACCCCTCCACTTT. The encoded protein is CASSRQGKNSPLHF.

This chain connects TRBV19 to TRBJ2-7; unclear D gene. Germline V gene sequence: CDR1 LNHDA, CDR2 SQIVND (reference sequence). CDR3 length: 14 amino acids. V lost 4 bases and J 0 bases, leaving 10 bases between the germline ends. The DNA for the CDR3 is TGTGCCAGTAGTACAGGCTTAAACTCCTACGAGCAGTACTTC. This sequence encodes CASSTGLNSYEQYF.

The chain uses TRBV5-4 and TRBJ2-3, with a weak D call TRBD2 (7 bases). Germline loops: CDR1 SGHNT, CDR2 YYREEE (reference sequence). This CDR3 has 15 residues. With 4 bases removed from V and 7 bases from J, the gap between germline ends came to 19 bases. The CDR3 region is CASSPGGSTIYTQYF. The DNA for the CDR3 is TGTGCCAGCAGCCCGGGGGGCTCAACCATATATACGCAGTATTTT.